These 20 T cell receptor beta chains originate from one sample sequenced in a study of neoadjuvant anti-PD-1 for oral cavity cancer. Sequencing was performed with immunoSEQ multiplex PCR; in TCRdb, only in-frame clones are kept and a portion is missing. This table has 72,000 or so clones, 85% to 90% appearing once. Time point reported: after neoadjuvant nivolumab, at surgical resection. The source material was PBMCs, sampled after nivolumab (anti-PD-1) treatment. These receptors all stem from a person aged 40 to 85 with oral cavity squamous cell carcinoma.

This CDR3 is CASSWAGNTGPGNTIYF. DNA for the CDR3: TGTGCCAGCAGCTGGGCGGGTAATACAGGTCCTGGAAACACCATATATTTT. V gene TRBV5-5 combines with J gene TRBJ1-3; maybe TRBD1 (5 bases). CDR1 is SGHKS, CDR2 YYEKEE, per germline (reference sequence). V lost 3 bases and J lost 2, with 18 bases in between. CDR3 length equals 17 residues.

The CDR3 DNA is TGTGCCAGCAGCCGGGAGGGAGATACGCAGTATTTT. Protein sequence: CASSREGDTQYF. The chain joins TRBV4-2 to TRBJ2-3; 7 bases map to TRBD2. The CDR3 is 12 residues long. The germline CDR1 and CDR2 sequences are LGHNA and YNFKEQ. Unmatched junction bases numbered 0, after V lost 4 bases and J lost 5 bases.

V usage is TRBV7-9 and J usage is TRBJ1-1; D is unclear. The germline V and J ends were trimmed by 2 bases and 1 base, with 8 bases remaining between them. Looked up from germline, CDR1 is SEHNR and CDR2 is FQNEAQ (reference sequence). The CDR3 covers 14 residues. CDR3 in DNA: TGTGCCAGCAGCTTAATGGGTAAGAACACTGAAGCTTTCTTT. It specifies CASSLMGKNTEAFF.

Only one count was recorded for this clone. The chain recombines TRBV15 with TRBJ2-7; possibly TRBD1 for D (6 bases). V lost 3 bases, J lost 3 bases, and 9 bases lay in between. In germline, CDR1 is LNHNV, CDR2 YYDKDF (reference sequence). The CDR3 extends over 13 amino acids. CDR3 region: CATSSDRYYEQYF. The CDR3 DNA reads as TGTGCCACCAGCAGCGACAGGTACTACGAGCAGTACTTC. The whole variable domain, filled in from reference TRBV15 and TRBJ2-7, reads DAMVIQNPRYQVTQFGKPVTLSCSQTLNHNVMYWYQQKSSQAPKLLFHYYDKDFNNEADTPDNFQSRRPNTSFCFLDIRSPGLGDTAMYLCATSSDRYYEQYFGPGTRLTVT.

The chain links TRBV6-4 to TRBJ1-1; D is unresolved. From germline, CDR1 is MRHNA and CDR2 SNTAGT. Trimming removed 4 bases from V and 0 bases from J, with 6 bases in between. This CDR3 has 13 amino acids. The chain's CDR3 is CASSVTVNTEAFF. In DNA, the CDR3 is TGTGCCAGCAGTGTGACGGTGAACACTGAAGCTTTCTTT.

The rearrangement uses TRBV5-4 and TRBJ2-7; 7 bases agree with TRBD2. The germline V gene encodes CDR1 SGHNT and CDR2 YYREEE (reference sequence). The CDR3 consists of 14 residues. V was pared by 2 bases and J by 1 base, with 3 bases of the junction left unmatched. In DNA form, the CDR3 reads TGTGCCAGCAGCTTCAACGGGGGGTCCTACGAGCAGTACTTC. Amino acid sequence: CASSFNGGSYEQYF.

J is TRBJ2-1 and V is TRBV2; 9 nucleotides align to TRBD2. Losses at the gene ends were 6 bases for V and 0 bases for J; bases not matched to a gene: 3. The V gene's germline CDR1 is SNHLY and CDR2 FYNNEI. The CDR3 is 15 residues long. CDR3 protein: CASSKAGGSYNEQFF. The CDR3 coding sequence is TGTGCCAGCAGCAAAGCGGGGGGCTCCTACAATGAGCAGTTCTTC.

The genes are TRBV10-3 and TRBJ2-7; 7 positions match TRBD2. Germline loops: CDR1 ENHRY, CDR2 SYGVKD. The CDR3 runs 15 residues. Trimming took 3 bases from V and 4 from J; bases not matched to a gene: 9. The CDR3 DNA reads as TGTGCCATCAGTGAAGCCCGCGGGGGAGTTTACGAGCAGTACTTC. Translation gives CAISEARGGVYEQYF.

V gene TRBV11-2 combines with J gene TRBJ2-1; D not resolved. V was shortened by 1 base and J by 8 bases, with 18 bases between the two germline ends. CDR1 is SGHAT and CDR2 is FQNNGV in the germline V gene. The CDR3 consists of 16 residues. CDR3 DNA: TGTGCCAGCAGCTTAGTGTTTAGCACACAATACTATGAGCAGTTCTTC. This translates into CASSLVFSTQYYEQFF.

This CDR3 reads CAISDYTKNNEQFF. Here the CDR3 DNA reads TGTGCCATCAGTGATTACACGAAAAACAATGAGCAGTTCTTC. The chain combines TRBV10-3 with TRBJ2-1; unclear D gene. This CDR3 is 14 amino acids long. Germline V gene data show CDR1 as ENHRY and CDR2 as SYGVKD. V lost 3 bases to trimming and J lost 5 bases, with 11 bases between them.

V gene TRBV27 combines with J gene TRBJ2-7; tentative D call: TRBD1 (6 bases). CDR1 and CDR2 (germline): MNHEY, SMNVEV (reference sequence). The CDR3 extends over 16 amino acids. Trimming stripped 4 bases from V and 4 bases from J, with 20 bases between. In DNA form, the CDR3 reads TGTGCCAGCAGTTCCCTCTCCGGGACAAAAGCTTACGAGCAGTACTTC. Translating gives CASSSLSGTKAYEQYF.

This chain links TRBV7-9 with TRBJ1-4; TRBD1 aligns across 8 bases. This CDR3 comprises 14 residues. Germline CDR1 SEHNR, CDR2 FQNEAQ (reference sequence). The V segment lost 0 bases and the J segment 8 bases; nucleotides outside the gene matches: 2. The CDR3 bases are TGTGCCAGCAGCTTAGCTTGGACAGGGGAAAAACTGTTTTTT. Protein: CASSLAWTGEKLFF. Full variable domain (remainder filled in from reference TRBV7-9 and TRBJ1-4): DTGVSQNPRHKITKRGQNVTFRCDPISEHNRLYWYRQTLGQGPEFLTYFQNEAQLEKSRLLSDRFSAERPKGSFSTLEIQRTEQGDSAMYLCASSLAWTGEKLFFGSGTQLSVL.

The chain joins TRBV7-8 to TRBJ2-3; D might be TRBD1 (5 bases). Germline CDR1 reads SGHVS; CDR2 reads FQNEAQ. The V gene lost 6 bases and the J gene lost 4 bases, with 8 bases spanning the gap. The CDR3 extends over 12 amino acids. The CDR3: CASSDSADTQYF. The CDR3 DNA reads as TGTGCCAGCAGTGACAGCGCAGATACGCAGTATTTT. The full variable domain, rest sourced from reference TRBV7-8 and TRBJ2-3, is GAGVSQSPRYKVAKRGQDVALRCDPISGHVSLFWYQQALGQGPEFLTYFQNEAQLDKSGLPSDRFFAERPEGSVSTLKIQRTQQEDSAVYLCASSDSADTQYFGPGTRLTVL.

This chain joins TRBV5-5 and TRBJ2-1; D unclear. V was shortened by 0 bases and J by 3 bases, with 4 bases between the two germline ends. The CDR3 spans 13 residues. Germline V gene data show CDR1 as SGHKS and CDR2 as YYEKEE (reference sequence). CDR3 nucleotide sequence: TGTGCCAGCAGCTTGGACATCTACAATGAGCAGTTCTTC. Translation: CASSLDIYNEQFF.

V usage is TRBV7-3 and J usage is TRBJ2-7; TRBD1 or TRBD2 may be the D gene (5 bases each). The CDR3 consists of 15 residues. Between the trimmed V and J ends, which lost 2 bases and 0 bases, there was a span of 11 bases. Germline V gene lookup returns CDR1 SGHTA and CDR2 FQGTGA. The CDR3 DNA follows: TGTGCCAGCAGCTTATGGGGGACCCCCTCCTACGAGCAGTACTTC. It yields the protein CASSLWGTPSYEQYF.

The chain couples TRBV4-1 to TRBJ1-3; no clear D. Trimming pared 6 bases from V and 8 bases from J, leaving 29 bases between. The CDR3 has 18 amino acids. Germline CDR1 reads MGHRA; CDR2 reads YSYEKL. DNA of the CDR3: TGCGCCAGCAGGGACCTCGGGAGACCGCAAAGGTTACCATACACCATATATTTT. Amino acid sequence: CASRDLGRPQRLPYTIYF.

The V call is TRBV15, the J call TRBJ1-1; D unclear. CDR3 length equals 14 residues. V was shortened by 0 bases and J by 5 bases, with 10 bases between the two germline ends. CDR1 LNHNV and CDR2 YYDKDF come from the germline V gene (reference sequence). The CDR3 protein is CATSRDRVGTEAFF. The DNA of the CDR3 is TGTGCCACCAGCAGAGATAGGGTTGGTACTGAAGCTTTCTTT.

This clone was counted a single time. This rearrangement joins TRBV5-5 to TRBJ1-6; D possibly corresponds to TRBD1 (6 bases). The ends were cut back, 0 bases at V and 5 bases at J, with 12 bases in the middle. The V gene's germline CDR1 is SGHKS and CDR2 YYEKEE (reference sequence). The CDR3 length is 16 residues. CDR3 nucleotides: TGTGCCAGCAGCTTGGGGTTCGGGACAAATAATTCACCCCTCCACTTT. Translation: CASSLGFGTNNSPLHF.

This clone was seen only once. The chain combines TRBV27 with TRBJ2-2; D is ambiguous. This CDR3 spans 17 amino acids. Germline CDR1 and CDR2: MNHEY and SMNVEV (reference sequence). V gave up 5 bases and J gave up 4 bases, with 20 bases separating them. The CDR3 DNA is TGTGCCAGCAGTGCGACACTGGACGTTTGGGGCACCGGGGAGCTGTTTTTT. It encodes CASSATLDVWGTGELFF.

The V call is TRBV7-9, the J call TRBJ1-2; perhaps TRBD1 as D (5 bases). The V end was cut by 6 bases, the J end by 4 bases, with 12 bases between. This CDR3 region has 13 residues. Germline V lookup: CDR1 SEHNR, CDR2 FQNEAQ (reference sequence). As DNA, the CDR3 is TGTGCCAGCAGAACGACCGGGGGCTATGGCTACACCTTC. It yields the protein CASRTTGGYGYTF.